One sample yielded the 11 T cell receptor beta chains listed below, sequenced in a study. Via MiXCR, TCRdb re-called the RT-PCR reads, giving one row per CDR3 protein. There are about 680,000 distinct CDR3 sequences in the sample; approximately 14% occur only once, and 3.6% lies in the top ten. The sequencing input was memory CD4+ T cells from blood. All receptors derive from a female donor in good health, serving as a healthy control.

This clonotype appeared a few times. The DNA for the CDR3 is TGTGCCAGCAGCCCGGGGGCATTGGACACTGAAGCTTTCTTT. Amino acids: CASSPGALDTEAFF. This rearrangement joins TRBV7-9 to TRBJ1-1; a possible D gene is TRBD1 (6 bases). The germline V and J ends were trimmed by 5 bases and 3 bases, with 13 bases remaining between them. The CDR3 sequence is 14 residues long. CDR1 and CDR2 from the germline V gene are SEHNR and FQNEAQ (reference sequence).

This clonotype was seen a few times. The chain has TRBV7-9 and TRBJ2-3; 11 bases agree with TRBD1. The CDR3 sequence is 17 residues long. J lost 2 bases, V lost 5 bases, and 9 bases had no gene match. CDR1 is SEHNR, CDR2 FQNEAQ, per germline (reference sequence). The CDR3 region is CASSPWGQGEITDTQYF. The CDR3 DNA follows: TGTGCCAGCAGCCCTTGGGGACAGGGGGAGATCACAGATACGCAGTATTTT. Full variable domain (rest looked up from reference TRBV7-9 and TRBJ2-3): DTGVSQNPRHKITKRGQNVTFRCDPISEHNRLYWYRQTLGQGPEFLTYFQNEAQLEKSRLLSDRFSAERPKGSFSTLEIQRTEQGDSAMYLCASSPWGQGEITDTQYFGPGTRLTVL.

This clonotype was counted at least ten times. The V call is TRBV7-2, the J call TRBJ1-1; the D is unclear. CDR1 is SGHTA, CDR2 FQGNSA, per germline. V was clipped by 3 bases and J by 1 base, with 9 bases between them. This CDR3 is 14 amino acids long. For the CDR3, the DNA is TGTGCCAGCAGCTTTTACGGAGGGAACACTGAAGCTTTCTTT. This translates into CASSFYGGNTEAFF.

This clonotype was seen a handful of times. This chain's CDR3 is CASSFIEVRSGANVLTF. CDR3 DNA: TGTGCCAGCAGCTTTATTGAGGTCCGCTCTGGGGCCAACGTCCTGACTTTC. The V and J genes are TRBV5-6 and TRBJ2-6; D remains ambiguous. Trimming removed 2 bases from V and 0 bases from J, with 12 bases in between. The CDR3 is 17 residues long. Germline CDR1 and CDR2: SGHDT and YYEEEE.

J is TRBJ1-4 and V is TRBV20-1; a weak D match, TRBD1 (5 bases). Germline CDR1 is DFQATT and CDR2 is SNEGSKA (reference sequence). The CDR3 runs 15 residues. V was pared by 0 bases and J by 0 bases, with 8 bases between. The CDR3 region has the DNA TGCAGTGCTAGAGATCGAGGGGCAACTAATGAAAAACTGTTTTTT. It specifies CSARDRGATNEKLFF.

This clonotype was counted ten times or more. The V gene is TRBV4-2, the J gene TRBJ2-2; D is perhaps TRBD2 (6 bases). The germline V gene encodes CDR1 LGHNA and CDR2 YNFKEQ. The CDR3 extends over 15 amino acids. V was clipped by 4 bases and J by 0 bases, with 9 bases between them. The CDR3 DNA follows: TGTGCCAGCAGCCGACGGGAGTCGAACACCGGGGAGCTGTTTTTT. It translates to CASSRRESNTGELFF.

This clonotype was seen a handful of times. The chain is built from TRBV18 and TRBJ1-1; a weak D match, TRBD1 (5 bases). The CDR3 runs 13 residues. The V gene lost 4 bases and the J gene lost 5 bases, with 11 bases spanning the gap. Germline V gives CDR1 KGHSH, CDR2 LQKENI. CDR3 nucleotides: TGTGCCAGCTCACAAGGGACGGATACTGAAGCTTTCTTT. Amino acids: CASSQGTDTEAFF.

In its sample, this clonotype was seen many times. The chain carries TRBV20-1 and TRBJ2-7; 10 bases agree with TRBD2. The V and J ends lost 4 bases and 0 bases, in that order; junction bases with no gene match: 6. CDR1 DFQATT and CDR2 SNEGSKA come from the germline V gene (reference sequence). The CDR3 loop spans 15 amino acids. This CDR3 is CSATSGLAASYEQYF. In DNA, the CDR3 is TGCAGTGCTACCAGCGGACTAGCGGCCTCCTACGAGCAGTACTTC.

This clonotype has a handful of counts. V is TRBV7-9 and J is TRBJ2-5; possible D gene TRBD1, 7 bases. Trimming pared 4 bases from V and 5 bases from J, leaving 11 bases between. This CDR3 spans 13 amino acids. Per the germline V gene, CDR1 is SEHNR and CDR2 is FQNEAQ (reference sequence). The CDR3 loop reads CASSYQGGETQYF. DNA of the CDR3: TGTGCCAGCAGCTACCAGGGGGGTGAGACCCAGTACTTC.

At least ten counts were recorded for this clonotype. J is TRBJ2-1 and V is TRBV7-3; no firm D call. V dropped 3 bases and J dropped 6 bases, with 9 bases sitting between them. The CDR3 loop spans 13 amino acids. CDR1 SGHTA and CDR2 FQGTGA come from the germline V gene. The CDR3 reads CASSFTLGNEQFF. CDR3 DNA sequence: TGTGCCAGCAGCTTTACCCTAGGCAATGAGCAGTTCTTC.

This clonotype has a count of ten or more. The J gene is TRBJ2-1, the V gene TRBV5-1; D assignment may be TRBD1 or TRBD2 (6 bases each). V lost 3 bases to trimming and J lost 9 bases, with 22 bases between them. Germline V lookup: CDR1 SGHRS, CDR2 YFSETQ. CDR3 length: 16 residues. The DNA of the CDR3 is TGCGCCAGCAGCTCCTCGGGGGCACCGCGGGGAGGTGAGCAGTTCTTC. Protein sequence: CASSSSGAPRGGEQFF.